Listed here are 6 T cell receptor beta chains from one sample, sequenced in a study of blood T cell repertoires in COVID-19. Repertoires were generated with immunoSEQ multiplex PCR, while TCRdb's copy carries only in-frame clones and drops some. The sample contains about 180,000 clones, about 86% of which appear only once. Material: peripheral blood. These receptors came from a woman aged 70 to 79 with COVID-19, enrolled during active disease.

The J gene is TRBJ1-3, the V gene TRBV29-1; D is perhaps TRBD1 (6 bases). Trimming stripped 7 bases from V and 0 bases from J, with 13 bases between. This CDR3 is built from 14 residues. Germline lookup yields CDR1 SQVTM and CDR2 ANQGSEA. The CDR3 here is CSAQQGYSGNTIYF. Written as DNA, the CDR3 is TGCAGCGCCCAACAGGGCTACTCTGGAAACACCATATATTTT.

This chain uses TRBV18 with TRBJ2-3, with 9 bases fitting TRBD2. Germline values: CDR1 KGHSH, CDR2 LQKENI. Unmatched junction bases numbered 5, after V lost 4 bases and J lost 6 bases. CDR3 length equals 14 residues. The CDR3 reads CASSRSGRSDTQYF. CDR3 bases: TGTGCCAGCTCACGTAGCGGGAGAAGCGATACGCAGTATTTT.

V is TRBV2 and J is TRBJ2-1; 9 bases are shared with TRBD1. The CDR3 has 15 amino acids. Germline V gives CDR1 SNHLY, CDR2 FYNNEI. The V and J ends lost 6 bases and 2 bases, in that order; junction bases with no gene match: 5. CDR3 loop: CASSLDRGPYNEQFF. The DNA of the CDR3 is TGTGCCAGCAGCCTGGACAGGGGACCCTACAATGAGCAGTTCTTC.

This clone appeared once. The gene calls are TRBV12-5 and TRBJ2-5; TRBD1 aligns across 7 bases. V shed 6 bases, J shed 0 bases, and the junction held 7 bases outside the gene matches. Looked up from germline, CDR1 is LGHNT and CDR2 is FRNRAP. The CDR3 is made up of 15 amino acids. The CDR3 loop reads CASGSDRTYQETQYF. CDR3 nucleotides: TGTGCTAGTGGATCGGACAGGACGTACCAAGAGACCCAGTACTTC.

The J gene is TRBJ2-3, the V gene TRBV6-6; D gene unclear. Germline V lookup: CDR1 MNHNY, CDR2 SVGAGI (reference sequence). CDR3 length equals 16 residues. Trimming removed 2 bases at V and 1 base at J, with 13 bases between. CDR3 residues: CASSYGEAPRTDTQYF. Written as DNA, the CDR3 is TGTGCCAGCAGTTACGGTGAGGCGCCCCGCACAGATACGCAGTATTTT.

The count of this clone is one. The chain employs TRBV7-2 and TRBJ2-2; tentative D call: TRBD2 (6 bases). CDR3 size: 13 residues. With 6 bases removed from V and 5 bases from J, the gap between germline ends came to 10 bases. Germline CDR1 reads SGHTA; CDR2 reads FQGNSA. The CDR3 here is CASRLGGTGELFF. CDR3 bases: TGTGCCAGCAGGCTTGGAGGGACCGGGGAGCTGTTTTTT.